This T cell receptor (beta chain) was sequenced during a study of OX40 agonist ivuxolimab in advanced cancers. Overall study: With ivuxolimab, an agonistic anti-OX40 (CD134) antibody, patients were treated. The mean age was approximately 56 years, ranging from about 20 to 79, with 65% to 90% of participants male. Overall study results and limits: CD4+ and CD8+ blood T cells expanded clonally by week 6 at 0.1 to 3.0 mg/kg.

Drawing of blood for sampling happened at baseline, at cycle 4 day 1, and at cycle 7 day 1. About this clone: The antigen is undetermined.

Measured with immunoSEQ multiplex PCR; TCRdb has only the in-frame clones, and not every one. Of around 100,000 clones in the sample, approximately 90% were seen once. In germline, CDR1 is SGHRS, CDR2 YFSETQ. The CDR3 is 14 amino acids. Trimming left V 1 base short and J 4 bases short, with 9 bases between. This chain joins TRBV5-1 and TRBJ2-1; D is undetermined. The clonotype comes from an adult with an advanced solid tumor such as melanoma, head and neck, liver or kidney cancer. Source: CD4+ or CD8+ T cells sorted from blood, taken in a trial of the OX40 agonist ivuxolimab. CDR3 sequence: CASSLRPAYNEQFF. The CDR3 region has the DNA TGCGCCAGCAGCTTGCGGCCAGCTTACAATGAGCAGTTCTTC.